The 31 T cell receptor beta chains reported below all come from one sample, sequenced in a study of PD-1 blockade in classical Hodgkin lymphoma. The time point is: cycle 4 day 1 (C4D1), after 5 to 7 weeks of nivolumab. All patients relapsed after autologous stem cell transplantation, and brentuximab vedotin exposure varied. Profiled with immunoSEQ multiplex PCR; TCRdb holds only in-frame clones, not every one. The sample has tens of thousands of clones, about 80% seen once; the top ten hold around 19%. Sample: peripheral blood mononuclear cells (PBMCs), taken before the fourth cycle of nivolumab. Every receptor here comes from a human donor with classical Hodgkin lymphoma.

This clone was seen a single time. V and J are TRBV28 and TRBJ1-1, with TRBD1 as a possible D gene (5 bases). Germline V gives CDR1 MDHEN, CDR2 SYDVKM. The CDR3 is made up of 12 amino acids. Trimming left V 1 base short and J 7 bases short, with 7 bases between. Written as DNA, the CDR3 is TGTGCCAGCAGTTTATCAGGGTTTGAAGCTTTCTTT. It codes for CASSLSGFEAFF.

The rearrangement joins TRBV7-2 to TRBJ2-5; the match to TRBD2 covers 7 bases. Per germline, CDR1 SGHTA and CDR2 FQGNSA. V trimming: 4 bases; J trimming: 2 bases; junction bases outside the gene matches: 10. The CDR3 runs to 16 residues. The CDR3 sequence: CASSWRRGRKQETQYF. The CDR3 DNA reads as TGTGCCAGCAGCTGGCGGCGCGGGAGAAAACAAGAGACCCAGTACTTC.

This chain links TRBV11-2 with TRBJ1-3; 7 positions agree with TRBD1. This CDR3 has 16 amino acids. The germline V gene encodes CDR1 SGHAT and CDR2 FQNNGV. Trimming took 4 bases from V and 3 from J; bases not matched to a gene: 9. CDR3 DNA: TGTGCCAGCAGCTCTAGTTGGCAGGGGGGTGGAAACACCATATATTTT. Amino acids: CASSSSWQGGGNTIYF.

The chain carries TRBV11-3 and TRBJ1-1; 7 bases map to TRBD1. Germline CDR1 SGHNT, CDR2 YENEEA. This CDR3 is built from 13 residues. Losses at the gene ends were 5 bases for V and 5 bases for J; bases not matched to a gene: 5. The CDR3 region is CASSQVRGTEAFF. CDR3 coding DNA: TGTGCCAGCAGCCAAGTCAGGGGGACTGAAGCTTTCTTT.

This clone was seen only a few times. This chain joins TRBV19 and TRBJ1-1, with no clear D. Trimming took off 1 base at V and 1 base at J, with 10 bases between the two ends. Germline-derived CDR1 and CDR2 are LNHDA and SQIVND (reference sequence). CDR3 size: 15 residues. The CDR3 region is CASSIVRKANTEAFF. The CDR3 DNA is TGTGCCAGTAGTATAGTAAGGAAAGCGAACACTGAAGCTTTCTTT.

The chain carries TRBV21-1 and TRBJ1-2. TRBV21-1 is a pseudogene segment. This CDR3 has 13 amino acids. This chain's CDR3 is CASSVDQIYGYTF. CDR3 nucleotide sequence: TGTGCCAGCTCAGTGGACCAAATCTATGGCTACACCTTC.

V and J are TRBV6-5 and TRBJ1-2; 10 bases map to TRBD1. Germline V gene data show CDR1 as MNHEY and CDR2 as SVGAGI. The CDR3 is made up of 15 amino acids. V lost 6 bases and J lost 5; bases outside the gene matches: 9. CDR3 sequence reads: CASREYGDRGYGYTF. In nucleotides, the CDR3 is TGTGCCAGCAGGGAGTACGGGGACAGGGGATATGGCTACACCTTC.

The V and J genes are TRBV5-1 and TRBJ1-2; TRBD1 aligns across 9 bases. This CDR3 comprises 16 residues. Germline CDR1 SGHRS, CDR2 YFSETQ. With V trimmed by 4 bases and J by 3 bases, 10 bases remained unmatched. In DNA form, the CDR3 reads TGCGCCAGCAGCACGGCGCCTACAGGGGGCGACTATGGCTACACCTTC. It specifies CASSTAPTGGDYGYTF.

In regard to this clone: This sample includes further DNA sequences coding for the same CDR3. CDR3 sequence reads: CASSFGLAGVQYF. CDR3 nucleotide sequence: TGTGCCAGCAGTTTCGGACTAGCGGGTGTCCAGTACTTC. The chain is built from TRBV5-6 and TRBJ2-5; the match to TRBD2 covers 11 bases. This CDR3 is 13 amino acids long. V lost 5 bases and J lost 10; bases outside the gene matches: 7. Per germline, CDR1 SGHDT and CDR2 YYEEEE.

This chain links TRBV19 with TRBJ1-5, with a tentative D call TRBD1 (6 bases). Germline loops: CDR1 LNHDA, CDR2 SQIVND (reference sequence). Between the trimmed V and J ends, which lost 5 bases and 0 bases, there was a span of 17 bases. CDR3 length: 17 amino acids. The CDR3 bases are TGTGCCAGTAGTCTGCGCGGGGGCAGGGATAGCAATCAGCCCCAGCATTTT. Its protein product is CASSLRGGRDSNQPQHF.

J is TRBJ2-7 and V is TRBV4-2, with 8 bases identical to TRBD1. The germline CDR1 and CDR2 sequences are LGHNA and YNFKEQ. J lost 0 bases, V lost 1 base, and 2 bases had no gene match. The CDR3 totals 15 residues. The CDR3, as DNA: TGTGCCAGCAGCCAAGCCGGGACAGGCTCCTACGAGCAGTACTTC. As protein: CASSQAGTGSYEQYF.

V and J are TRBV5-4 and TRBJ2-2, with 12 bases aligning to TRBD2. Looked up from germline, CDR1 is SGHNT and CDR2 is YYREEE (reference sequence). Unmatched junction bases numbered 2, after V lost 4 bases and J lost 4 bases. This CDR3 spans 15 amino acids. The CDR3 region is CASSPSGGATGELFF. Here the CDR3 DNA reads TGTGCCAGCAGCCCTAGCGGGGGGGCCACCGGGGAGCTGTTTTTT.

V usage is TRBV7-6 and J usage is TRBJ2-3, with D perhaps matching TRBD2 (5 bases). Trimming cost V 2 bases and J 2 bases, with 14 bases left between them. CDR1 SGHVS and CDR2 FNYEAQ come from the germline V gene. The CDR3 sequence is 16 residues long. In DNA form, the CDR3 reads TGTGCCAGCAGCTTACTCTTGGCTAGCTCCACAGATACGCAGTATTTT. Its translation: CASSLLLASSTDTQYF.

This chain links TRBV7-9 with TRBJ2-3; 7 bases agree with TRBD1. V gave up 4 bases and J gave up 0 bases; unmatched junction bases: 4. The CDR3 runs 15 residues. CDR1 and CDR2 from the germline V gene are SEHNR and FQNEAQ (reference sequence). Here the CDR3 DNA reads TGTGCCAGCAGCTGGGGGACAGCGAGCACAGATACGCAGTATTTT. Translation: CASSWGTASTDTQYF.

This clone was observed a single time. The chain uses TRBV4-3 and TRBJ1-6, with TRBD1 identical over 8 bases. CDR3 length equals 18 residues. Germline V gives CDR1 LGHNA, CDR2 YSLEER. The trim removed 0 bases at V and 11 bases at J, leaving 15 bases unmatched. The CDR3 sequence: CASSQDYYPGAGGAPLHF. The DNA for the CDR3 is TGCGCCAGCAGCCAAGATTATTACCCCGGGGCAGGGGGCGCACCCCTCCACTTT.

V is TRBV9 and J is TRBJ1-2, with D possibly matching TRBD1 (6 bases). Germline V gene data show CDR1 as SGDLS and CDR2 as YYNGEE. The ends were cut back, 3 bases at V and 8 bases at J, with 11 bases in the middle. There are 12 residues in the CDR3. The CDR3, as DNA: TGTGCCAGCAGCGGCCCAGGGGCCGGCTACACCTTC. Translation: CASSGPGAGYTF.

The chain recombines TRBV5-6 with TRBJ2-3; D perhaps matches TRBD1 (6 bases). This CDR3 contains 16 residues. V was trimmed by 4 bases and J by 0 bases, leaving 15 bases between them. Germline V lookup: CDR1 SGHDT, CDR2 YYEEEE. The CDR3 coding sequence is TGTGCCAGCAGCACTACCCACAGGGAAAGCACAGATACGCAGTATTTT. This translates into CASSTTHRESTDTQYF.

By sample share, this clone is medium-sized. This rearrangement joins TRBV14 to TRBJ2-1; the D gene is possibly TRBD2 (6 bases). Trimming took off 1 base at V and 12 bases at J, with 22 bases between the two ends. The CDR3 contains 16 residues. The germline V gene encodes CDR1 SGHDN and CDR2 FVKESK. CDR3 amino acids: CASSQGGSGQGGVQFF. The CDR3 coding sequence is TGTGCCAGCAGCCAAGGCGGAAGCGGGCAAGGTGGGGTGCAGTTCTTC.

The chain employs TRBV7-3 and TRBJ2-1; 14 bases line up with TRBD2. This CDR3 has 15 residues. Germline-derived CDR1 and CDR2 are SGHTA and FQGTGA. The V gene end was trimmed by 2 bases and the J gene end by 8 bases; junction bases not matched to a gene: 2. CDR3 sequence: CASSLGTSGSDEQFF. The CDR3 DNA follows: TGTGCCAGCAGCTTAGGGACTAGCGGGAGTGATGAGCAGTTCTTC.

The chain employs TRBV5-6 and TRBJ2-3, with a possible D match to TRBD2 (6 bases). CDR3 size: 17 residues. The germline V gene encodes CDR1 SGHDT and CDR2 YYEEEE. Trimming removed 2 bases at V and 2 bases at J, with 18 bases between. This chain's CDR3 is CASSFAPGRDFTDTQYF. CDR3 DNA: TGTGCCAGCAGCTTTGCTCCCGGCAGGGACTTCACAGATACGCAGTATTTT.

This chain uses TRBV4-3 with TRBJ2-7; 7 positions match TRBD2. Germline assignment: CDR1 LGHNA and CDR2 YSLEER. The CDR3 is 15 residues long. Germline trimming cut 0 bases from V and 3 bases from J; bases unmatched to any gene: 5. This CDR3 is CASSQDRDYIYEQYF. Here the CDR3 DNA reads TGCGCCAGCAGCCAAGACCGGGACTATATCTACGAGCAGTACTTC.

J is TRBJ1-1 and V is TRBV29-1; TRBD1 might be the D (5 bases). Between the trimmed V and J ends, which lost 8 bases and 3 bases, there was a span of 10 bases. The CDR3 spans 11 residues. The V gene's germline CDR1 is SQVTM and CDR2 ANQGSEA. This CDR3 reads CSTRGDTEAFF. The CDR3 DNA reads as TGCAGCACCCGAGGGGACACTGAAGCTTTCTTT.

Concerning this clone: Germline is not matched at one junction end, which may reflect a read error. The CDR3 coding sequence is TGCGCCAGCAGCTTGGCCGCGGCGAACCCTGAAGCTTTCTTT. Its protein is CASSLAAANPEAFF. The chain couples TRBV5-1 to TRBJ1-1; D is ambiguous. Germline V CDR1 and CDR2: SGHRS, YFSETQ. CDR3 size: 14 residues. The whole variable domain, filled in from reference TRBV5-1 and TRBJ1-1, reads KAGVTQTPRYLIKTRGQQVTLSCSPISGHRSVSWYQQTPGQGLQFLFEYFSETQRNKGNFPGRFSGRQFSNSRSEMNVSTLELGDSALYLCASSLAAANPEAFFGQGTRLTVV.

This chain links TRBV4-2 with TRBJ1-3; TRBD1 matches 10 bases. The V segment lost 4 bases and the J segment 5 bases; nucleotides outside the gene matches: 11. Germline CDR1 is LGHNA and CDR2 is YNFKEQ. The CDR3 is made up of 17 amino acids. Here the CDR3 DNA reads TGTGCCAGCAGCCTCGACCGACAGGGGGCAAATAGAAACACCATATATTTT. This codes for CASSLDRQGANRNTIYF.

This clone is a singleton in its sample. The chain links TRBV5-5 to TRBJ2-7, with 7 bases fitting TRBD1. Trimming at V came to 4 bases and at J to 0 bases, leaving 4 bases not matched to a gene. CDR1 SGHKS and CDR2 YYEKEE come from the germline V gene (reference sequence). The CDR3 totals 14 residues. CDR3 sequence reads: CASSERDSSYEQYF. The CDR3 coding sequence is TGTGCCAGCAGCGAACGGGACAGCTCCTACGAGCAGTACTTC.

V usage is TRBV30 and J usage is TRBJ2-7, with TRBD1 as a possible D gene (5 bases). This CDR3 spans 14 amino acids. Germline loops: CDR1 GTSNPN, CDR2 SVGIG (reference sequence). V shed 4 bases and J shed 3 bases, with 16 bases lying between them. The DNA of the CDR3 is TGTGCCTGGATCACCAAATTGGACAACTACGAGCAGTACTTC. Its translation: CAWITKLDNYEQYF. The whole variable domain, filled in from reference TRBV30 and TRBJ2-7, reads SQTIHQWPATLVQPVGSPLSLECTVEGTSNPNLYWYRQAAGRGLQLLFYSVGIGQISSEVPQNLSASRPQDRQFILSSKKLLLSDSGFYLCAWITKLDNYEQYFGPGTRLTVT.

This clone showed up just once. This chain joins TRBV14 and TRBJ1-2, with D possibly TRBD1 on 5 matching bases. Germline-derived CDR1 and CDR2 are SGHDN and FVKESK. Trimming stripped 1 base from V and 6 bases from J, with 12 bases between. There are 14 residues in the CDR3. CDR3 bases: TGTGCCAGCAGCCAAGGCGGGGGGGGAAATGGCTACACCTTC. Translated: CASSQGGGGNGYTF.

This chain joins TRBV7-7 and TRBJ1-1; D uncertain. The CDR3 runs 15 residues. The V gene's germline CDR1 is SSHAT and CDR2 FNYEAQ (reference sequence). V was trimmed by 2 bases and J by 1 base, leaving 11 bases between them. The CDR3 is CASSLIPASNTEAFF. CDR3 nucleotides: TGTGCCAGCAGCTTAATCCCCGCCTCGAACACTGAAGCTTTCTTT.

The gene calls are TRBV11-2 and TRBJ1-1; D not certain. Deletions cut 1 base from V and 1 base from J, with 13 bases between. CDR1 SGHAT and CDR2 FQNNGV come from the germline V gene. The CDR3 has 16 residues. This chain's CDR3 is CASSLGAVMRNTEAFF. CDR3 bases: TGTGCCAGCAGCTTAGGGGCGGTAATGCGGAACACTGAAGCTTTCTTT.

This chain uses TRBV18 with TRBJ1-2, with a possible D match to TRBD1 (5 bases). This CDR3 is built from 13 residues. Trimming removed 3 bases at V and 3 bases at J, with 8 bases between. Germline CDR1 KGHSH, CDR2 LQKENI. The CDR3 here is CASSPGTDYGYTF. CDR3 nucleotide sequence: TGTGCCAGCTCACCCGGGACGGACTATGGCTACACCTTC.

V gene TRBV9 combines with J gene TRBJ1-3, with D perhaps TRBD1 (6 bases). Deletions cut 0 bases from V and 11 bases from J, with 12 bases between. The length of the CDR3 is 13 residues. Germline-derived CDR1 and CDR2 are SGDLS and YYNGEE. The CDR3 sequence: CASSVDWGAAIYF. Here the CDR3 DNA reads TGTGCCAGCAGCGTAGATTGGGGGGCGGCCATATATTTT.